The clone carrying this T cell receptor (beta chain) was observed at least ten times. The CDR3 has 14 amino acids. Germline V CDR1 and CDR2: LNHDA, SQIVND (reference sequence). V shed 5 bases and J 1 base; nucleotides not matched to a gene: 3. This record comes from a study of blood T cell repertoires in COVID-19. Whole-study context: Material from acute and convalescent COVID-19 was sourced from the United States, Italy and Spain.

TCRdb keeps only in-frame clones here, not all; method: immunoSEQ multiplex PCR. The data show 250,000 to 350,000 clones, around four fifths seen once. The sample consisted of peripheral blood. The origin of this receptor is a woman between 45 and 65 years old with acute or convalescent COVID-19. V usage is TRBV19 and J usage is TRBJ1-1, with 8 nucleotides matching TRBD1. The CDR3 loop reads CASSWTGSNTEAFF. DNA of the CDR3: TGTGCCAGTAGTTGGACAGGGTCGAACACTGAAGCTTTCTTT.